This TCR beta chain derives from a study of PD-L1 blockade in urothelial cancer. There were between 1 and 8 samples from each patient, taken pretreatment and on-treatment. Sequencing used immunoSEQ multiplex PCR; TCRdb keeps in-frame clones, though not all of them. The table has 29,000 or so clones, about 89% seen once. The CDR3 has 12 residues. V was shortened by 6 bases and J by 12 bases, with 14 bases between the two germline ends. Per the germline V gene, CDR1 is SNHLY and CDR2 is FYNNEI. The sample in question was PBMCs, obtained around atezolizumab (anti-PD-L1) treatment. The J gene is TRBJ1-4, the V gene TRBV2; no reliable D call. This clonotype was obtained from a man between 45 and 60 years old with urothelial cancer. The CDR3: CASRTPLEELFF. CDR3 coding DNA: TGTGCCAGCAGGACCCCTCTGGAGGAACTGTTTTTT.